Many counts were recorded for the clone carrying this TCR beta chain. Its antigen is still unknown. The germline CDR1 and CDR2 sequences are SGHTA and FQGNSA. The CDR3 consists of 17 residues. V was pared by 6 bases and J by 5 bases, with 26 bases between. The data were obtained in a study of T cell repertoires in cytomegalovirus infection. Study details: Both CMV infection and a matching HLA type were indicated by public TCR beta signatures.

TCRdb analysed the reads with MiXCR anew, one entry per CDR3 protein. Found here are more than 200,000 distinct CDR3 sequences, 8% to 9.5% of them singletons; the top ten hold roughly 16%. Notes on the study in general: The cumulative frequency of public TCR beta families distinguished individuals who carried CMV together with the relevant HLA. The ex vivo response showed dominance by HLA-C-restricted CMV-specific TCR beta clonotypes.

Sequencing was carried out using PBMCs. This sequence joins TRBV7-2 and TRBJ2-7; D is possibly TRBD2 (6 bases). This receptor was obtained from a human donor in good health (CMV status not recorded). Some clones in this sample may be carry-over from other donors' samples. The CDR3 DNA follows: TGTGCCAGCAGTCCAGGCCTCCGGGAGCAGAGAGGCAACGAGCAGTACTTC. This gives the protein CASSPGLREQRGNEQYF.